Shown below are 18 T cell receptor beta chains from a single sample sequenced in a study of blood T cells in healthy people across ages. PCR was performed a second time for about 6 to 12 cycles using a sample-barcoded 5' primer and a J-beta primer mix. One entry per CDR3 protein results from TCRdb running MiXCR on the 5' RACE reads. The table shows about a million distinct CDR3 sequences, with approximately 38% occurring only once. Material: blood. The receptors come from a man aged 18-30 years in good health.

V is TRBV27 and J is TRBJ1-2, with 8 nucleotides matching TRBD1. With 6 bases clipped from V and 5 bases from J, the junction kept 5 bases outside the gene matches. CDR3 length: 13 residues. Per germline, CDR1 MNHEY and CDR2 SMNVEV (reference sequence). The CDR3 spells CASSQTGAYGYTF. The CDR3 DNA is TGTGCCAGCAGCCAGACAGGGGCTTATGGCTACACCTTC.

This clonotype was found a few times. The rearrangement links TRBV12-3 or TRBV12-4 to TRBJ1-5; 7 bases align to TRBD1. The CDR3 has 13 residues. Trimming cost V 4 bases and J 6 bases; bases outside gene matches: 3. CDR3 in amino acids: CASSSQGFQPQHF. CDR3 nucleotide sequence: TGTGCCAGCAGTTCACAGGGGTTTCAGCCCCAGCATTTT.

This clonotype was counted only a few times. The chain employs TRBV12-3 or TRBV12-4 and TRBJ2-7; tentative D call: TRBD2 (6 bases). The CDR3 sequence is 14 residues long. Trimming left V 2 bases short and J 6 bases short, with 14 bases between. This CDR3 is CASSLLTLGGEQYF. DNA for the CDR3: TGTGCCAGCAGTTTACTTACATTGGGAGGCGAGCAGTACTTC.

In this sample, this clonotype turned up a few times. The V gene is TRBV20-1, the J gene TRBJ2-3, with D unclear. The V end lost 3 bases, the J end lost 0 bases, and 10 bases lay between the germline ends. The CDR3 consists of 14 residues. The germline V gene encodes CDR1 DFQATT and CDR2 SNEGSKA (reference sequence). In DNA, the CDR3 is TGCAGTGCTAGTGGGCTGCCGAGCACAGATACGCAGTATTTT. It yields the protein CSASGLPSTDTQYF.

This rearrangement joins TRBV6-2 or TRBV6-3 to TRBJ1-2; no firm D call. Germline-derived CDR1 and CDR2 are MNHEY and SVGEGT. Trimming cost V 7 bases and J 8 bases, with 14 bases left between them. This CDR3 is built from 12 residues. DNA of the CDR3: TGTGCCAGCACTGACACGGCAGAAGGCTACACCTTC. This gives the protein CASTDTAEGYTF.

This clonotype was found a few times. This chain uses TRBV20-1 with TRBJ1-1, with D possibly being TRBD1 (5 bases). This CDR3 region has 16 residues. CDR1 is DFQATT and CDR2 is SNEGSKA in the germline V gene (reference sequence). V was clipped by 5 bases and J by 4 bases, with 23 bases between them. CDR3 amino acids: CSAPGPWGGEGTEAFF. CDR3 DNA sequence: TGCAGTGCTCCGGGACCCTGGGGGGGAGAGGGCACTGAAGCTTTCTTT.

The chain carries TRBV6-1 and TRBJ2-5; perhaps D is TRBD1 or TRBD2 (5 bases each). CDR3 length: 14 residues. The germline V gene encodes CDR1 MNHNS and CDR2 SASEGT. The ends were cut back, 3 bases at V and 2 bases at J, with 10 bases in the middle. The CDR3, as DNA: TGTGCCAGCAGTGATCCGGGACGACAAGAGACCCAGTACTTC. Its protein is CASSDPGRQETQYF.

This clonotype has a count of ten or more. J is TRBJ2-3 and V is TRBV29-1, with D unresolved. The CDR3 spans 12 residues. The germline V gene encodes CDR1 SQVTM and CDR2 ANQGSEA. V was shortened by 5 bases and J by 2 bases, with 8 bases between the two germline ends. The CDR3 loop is CSVRENTDTQYF. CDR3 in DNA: TGCAGCGTTAGGGAAAACACAGATACGCAGTATTTT.

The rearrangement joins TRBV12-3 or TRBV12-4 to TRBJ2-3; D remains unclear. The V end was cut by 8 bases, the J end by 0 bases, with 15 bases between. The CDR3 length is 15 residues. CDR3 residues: CASRVVLASTDTQYF. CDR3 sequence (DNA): TGTGCCAGCCGTGTCGTCCTTGCTAGCACAGATACGCAGTATTTT.

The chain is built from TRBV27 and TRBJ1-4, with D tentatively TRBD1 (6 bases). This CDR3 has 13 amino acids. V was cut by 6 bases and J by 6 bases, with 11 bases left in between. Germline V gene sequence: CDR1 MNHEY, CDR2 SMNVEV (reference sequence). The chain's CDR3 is CASSRGKDEKLFF. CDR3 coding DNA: TGTGCCAGCAGCAGGGGAAAAGATGAAAAACTGTTTTTT.

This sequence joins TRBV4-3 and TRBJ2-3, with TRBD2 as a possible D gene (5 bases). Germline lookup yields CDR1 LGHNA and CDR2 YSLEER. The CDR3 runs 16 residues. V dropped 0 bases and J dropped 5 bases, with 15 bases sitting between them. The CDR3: CASSQERANRGDTQYF. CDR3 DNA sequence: TGCGCCAGCAGCCAAGAGCGAGCGAACCGGGGAGATACGCAGTATTTT.

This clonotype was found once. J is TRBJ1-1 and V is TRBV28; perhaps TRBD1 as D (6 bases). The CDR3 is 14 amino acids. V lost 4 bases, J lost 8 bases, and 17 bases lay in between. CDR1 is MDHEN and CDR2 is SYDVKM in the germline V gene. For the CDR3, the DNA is TGTGCCAGCAGTTCCCTTACAGGGACGGGGGAAGCTTTCTTT. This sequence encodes CASSSLTGTGEAFF.

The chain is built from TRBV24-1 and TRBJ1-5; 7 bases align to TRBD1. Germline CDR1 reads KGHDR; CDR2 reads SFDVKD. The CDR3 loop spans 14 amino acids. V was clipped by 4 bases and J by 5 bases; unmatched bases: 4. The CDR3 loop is CATSDPGTDQPQHF. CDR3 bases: TGTGCCACCAGTGACCCCGGGACAGATCAGCCCCAGCATTTT.

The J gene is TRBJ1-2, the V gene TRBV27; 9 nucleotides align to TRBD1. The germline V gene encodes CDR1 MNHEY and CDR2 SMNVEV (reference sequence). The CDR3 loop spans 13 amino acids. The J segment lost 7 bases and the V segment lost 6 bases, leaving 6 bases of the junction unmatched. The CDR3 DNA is TGTGCCAGCAGGGGACAGGGAGGGGGTGGCTACACCTTC. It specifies CASRGQGGGGYTF.

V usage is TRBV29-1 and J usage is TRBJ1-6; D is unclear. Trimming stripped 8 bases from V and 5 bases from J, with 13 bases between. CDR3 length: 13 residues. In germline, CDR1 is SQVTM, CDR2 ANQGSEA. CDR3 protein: CSFMDGDNSPLHF. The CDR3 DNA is TGCAGCTTTATGGACGGAGATAATTCACCCCTCCACTTT.

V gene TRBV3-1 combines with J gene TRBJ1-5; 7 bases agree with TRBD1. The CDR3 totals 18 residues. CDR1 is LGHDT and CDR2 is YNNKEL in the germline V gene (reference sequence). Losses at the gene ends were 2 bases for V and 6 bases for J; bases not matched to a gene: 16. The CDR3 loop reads CASSQTPLGQPFVQPQHF. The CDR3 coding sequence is TGTGCCAGCAGCCAAACTCCTCTGGGACAGCCTTTCGTTCAGCCCCAGCATTTT.

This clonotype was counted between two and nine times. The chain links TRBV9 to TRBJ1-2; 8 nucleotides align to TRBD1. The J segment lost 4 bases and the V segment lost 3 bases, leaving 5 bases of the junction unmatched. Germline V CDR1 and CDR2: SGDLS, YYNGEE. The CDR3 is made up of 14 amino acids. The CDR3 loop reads CASSATGDSYGYTF. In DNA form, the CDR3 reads TGTGCCAGCAGCGCGACAGGGGATTCCTATGGCTACACCTTC.

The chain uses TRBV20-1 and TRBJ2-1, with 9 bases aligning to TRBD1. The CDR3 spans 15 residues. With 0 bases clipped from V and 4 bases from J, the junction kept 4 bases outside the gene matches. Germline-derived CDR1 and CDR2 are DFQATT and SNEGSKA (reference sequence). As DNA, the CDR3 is TGCAGTGCTAGAGAAACAGGGGGCGGTTACAATGAGCAGTTCTTC. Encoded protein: CSARETGGGYNEQFF.